A single sample is the source of the 3 T cell receptor beta chains below, sequenced in a study of T cell responses to AZD1222 COVID-19 vaccine (dated by TCRdb to the early 2020s). The time point label, as the study defines it: baseline before first vaccination. Library preparation employed the immunoSEQ multiplex PCR assay. TCRdb retrieved this table from immuneACCESS and kept in-frame rearrangements only. Not all clones are present; in checked studies, unresolved V genes account for under half, and no reason is known for the remainder. Counted in this sample were roughly 180,000 clones; 85% to 90% of them appeared once. The ten largest account for 6% to 8% of the sample. Sample: peripheral blood, taken on day 0 of AZD1222 vaccination. The source of these receptors is an adult in good health.

V usage is TRBV5-1 and J usage is TRBJ1-1; D is undetermined. There are 14 residues in the CDR3. Trimming removed 2 bases from V and 0 bases from J, with 8 bases in between. Germline assignment: CDR1 SGHRS and CDR2 YFSETQ. The CDR3 DNA reads as TGCGCCAGCAGCTTTCAGTCAATGAACACTGAAGCTTTCTTT. This encodes CASSFQSMNTEAFF.

The sample holds one count of this clone. CDR3 loop: CASSVEGTGSGEQYF. The CDR3 DNA follows: TGTGCCAGCAGCGTAGAAGGTACAGGGTCAGGCGAGCAGTACTTC. The rearrangement joins TRBV9 to TRBJ2-7, with TRBD1 as a possible D gene (6 bases). From germline, CDR1 is SGDLS and CDR2 YYNGEE. V was pared by 0 bases and J by 6 bases, with 16 bases between. This CDR3 is 15 amino acids long.

This clone was seen ten or more times. This rearrangement joins TRBV6-2 or TRBV6-3 to TRBJ2-2; 9 bases are a match to TRBD1. Germline CDR1 and CDR2: MNHEY and SVGEGT. The CDR3 spans 17 residues. V was clipped by 2 bases and J by 5 bases; unmatched bases: 9. The CDR3 sequence: CASSYLPGQGNTGELFF. Here the CDR3 DNA reads TGTGCCAGCAGTTACCTCCCGGGACAGGGAAATACCGGGGAGCTGTTTTTT.